The 14 T cell receptor beta chains presented below share a single source sample, sequenced in a study of blood T cell repertoires in COVID-19. The data were produced by immunoSEQ multiplex PCR, yet TCRdb's version contains in-frame clones alone and is incomplete. The repertoire has 150,000 to 200,000 clones, about 88% of them found once; the top ten carry 0.99%. Sequenced: peripheral blood. The receptors shown here come from a man aged 18 to 30 with acute or convalescent COVID-19.

This clone was counted between two and nine times. The chain carries TRBV5-4 and TRBJ2-7; 9 bases fit TRBD1. The CDR3 length is 14 residues. Trimming cost V 5 bases and J 5 bases; bases outside gene matches: 8. CDR1 is SGHNT and CDR2 is YYREEE in the germline V gene (reference sequence). The CDR3, as DNA: TGTGCCAGCAGTCCGGGACAGGGATTCGACGAGCAGTACGTC. Its protein is CASSPGQGFDEQYV.

This clone was observed a handful of times. The chain links TRBV11-2 to TRBJ1-1; 7 nucleotides line up with TRBD1. The CDR3 runs to 14 residues. The V and J ends lost 5 bases and 4 bases, in that order; junction bases with no gene match: 7. Germline CDR1 and CDR2: SGHAT and FQNNGV. CDR3 region: CASSTRTGSTEAFF. CDR3 in DNA: TGTGCCAGCAGCACAAGGACAGGTTCCACTGAAGCTTTCTTT.

J is TRBJ1-3 and V is TRBV7-6; D is ambiguous. The CDR3 runs to 14 residues. The germline V gene encodes CDR1 SGHVS and CDR2 FNYEAQ. The ends were cut back, 5 bases at V and 2 bases at J, with 10 bases in the middle. In nucleotides, the CDR3 is TGTGCCAGCAGCACGGAGCCGGCTGGAAACACCATATATTTT. Translating gives CASSTEPAGNTIYF.

The chain is built from TRBV5-3 and TRBJ2-4; D possibly corresponds to TRBD2 (5 bases). TRBV5-3 is known as an ORF, though its function is uncertain. CDR3 length: 15 residues. V gave up 0 bases and J gave up 9 bases, with 16 bases separating them. The CDR3 bases are TGTGCCAGAAGCTTGGTTCCCGGGGAGAAGGGCATTCAGTACTTC. Protein: CARSLVPGEKGIQYF.

This sequence joins TRBV7-8 and TRBJ1-2; D remains ambiguous. Trimming removed 5 bases from V and 7 bases from J, with 20 bases in between. The germline CDR1 and CDR2 sequences are SGHVS and FQNEAQ. The length of the CDR3 is 15 residues. The CDR3 DNA reads as TGTGCCAGCAGCCCCCCGACTGACGATTATTCTGGCTACACCTTC. Translated: CASSPPTDDYSGYTF.

The chain carries TRBV30 and TRBJ1-5, with D possibly being TRBD1 (5 bases). V was cut by 2 bases and J by 9 bases, with 11 bases left in between. The CDR3 spans 12 residues. Germline CDR1 GTSNPN, CDR2 SVGIG (reference sequence). In nucleotides, the CDR3 is TGTGCCTGGAGTATAGATAGGGGGCCCCAGCATTTT. This translates into CAWSIDRGPQHF.

The J gene is TRBJ1-1, the V gene TRBV7-6; D gene unclear. V was pared by 0 bases and J by 3 bases, with 11 bases between. The V gene's germline CDR1 is SGHVS and CDR2 FNYEAQ. CDR3 length: 15 amino acids. The CDR3 sequence: CASSLAEGLHTEAFF. In DNA, the CDR3 is TGTGCCAGCAGCTTAGCGGAGGGTTTGCACACTGAAGCTTTCTTT.

The rearrangement joins TRBV14 to TRBJ2-2; D gene uncertain. From germline, CDR1 is SGHDN and CDR2 FVKESK. This CDR3 is built from 14 residues. V lost 0 bases and J 2 bases, leaving 4 bases between the germline ends. The DNA for the CDR3 is TGTGCCAGCAGCCAAGAGTCAAACACCGGGGAGCTGTTTTTT. Translated: CASSQESNTGELFF. The full variable domain, rest sourced from reference TRBV14 and TRBJ2-2, is EAGVTQFPSHSVIEKGQTVTLRCDPISGHDNLYWYRRVMGKEIKFLLHFVKESKQDESGMPNNRFLAERTGGTYSTLKVQPAELEDSGVYFCASSQESNTGELFFGEGSRLTVL.

This clone was observed once. This chain uses TRBV27 with TRBJ1-1, with D unclear. The CDR3 contains 17 residues. V was clipped by 2 bases and J by 1 base, with 17 bases between them. Germline-derived CDR1 and CDR2 are MNHEY and SMNVEV (reference sequence). Here the CDR3 DNA reads TGTGCCAGCAGTTTACTCCCAGCCTTAGCTAAGAACACTGAAGCTTTCTTT. The encoded protein is CASSLLPALAKNTEAFF.

This clone was seen only once. This chain uses TRBV2 with TRBJ2-6; weak D call: TRBD1 (6 bases). This CDR3 has 14 amino acids. Trimming took 4 bases from V and 4 from J, leaving 8 bases between them. Germline V lookup: CDR1 SNHLY, CDR2 FYNNEI. The CDR3 nucleotides are TGTGCCAGCAGTGCAGGGGCCGGGGCCAACGTCCTGACTTTC. This gives the protein CASSAGAGANVLTF.

This chain connects TRBV7-3 to TRBJ2-2; 8 bases agree with TRBD2. Germline-derived CDR1 and CDR2 are SGHTA and FQGTGA. J gave up 7 bases and V 4 bases, and 8 bases lay outside the gene matches. The CDR3 consists of 15 residues. CDR3: CASSYGGTSVGELFF. CDR3 in DNA: TGTGCCAGCAGCTATGGCGGGACTAGTGTCGGGGAGCTGTTTTTT.

The rearrangement links TRBV5-6 to TRBJ2-1, with 9 bases that match TRBD2. V dropped 0 bases and J dropped 9; count of bases not matched to a gene: 10. CDR1 is SGHDT and CDR2 is YYEEEE in the germline V gene. CDR3 length: 16 amino acids. The CDR3: CASSLVELAGRGEQFF. The CDR3 DNA reads as TGTGCCAGCAGCTTGGTAGAGCTAGCGGGGAGGGGTGAGCAGTTCTTC.

The chain joins TRBV19 to TRBJ1-4, with a tentative D call TRBD1 (5 bases). The CDR3 runs 16 residues. V lost 7 bases, J lost 7 bases, and 22 bases lay in between. Germline V gives CDR1 LNHDA, CDR2 SQIVND (reference sequence). The CDR3 loop reads CASTSWAGAAGEKLFF. The CDR3 bases are TGTGCCAGTACCTCATGGGCCGGGGCAGCGGGTGAAAAACTGTTTTTT.

The chain joins TRBV5-5 to TRBJ2-7; 12 bases line up with TRBD1. Germline V gene data show CDR1 as SGHKS and CDR2 as YYEKEE (reference sequence). Germline trimming cut 4 bases from V and 2 bases from J; bases unmatched to any gene: 10. This CDR3 spans 17 amino acids. The CDR3 DNA is TGTGCCAGCAGCCCTATGGGACAGGGGGCGGGCGCCTACGAGCAGTACTTC. Protein sequence: CASSPMGQGAGAYEQYF.